These T cell receptor beta chains were read from a single sample in a study of OX40 agonist ivuxolimab in advanced cancers. TCRdb's copy holds only in-frame clones and misses some; the assay was immunoSEQ multiplex PCR. The table includes some 81,000 clones, approximately 85% detected once. The source material was CD4+ or CD8+ T cells sorted from blood, sampled in a trial of the OX40 agonist ivuxolimab. The receptors were sampled from an adult with an advanced solid tumor such as melanoma, head and neck, liver or kidney cancer. The CDR3 runs from the conserved cysteine through the conserved F or W. The order of the fields is V gene, J gene, CDR3 protein.

TRBV7-3	TRBJ2-1	CASSISGGAYNEQFF
TRBV7-2	TRBJ2-5	CASSPQGVGGETQYF
TRBV6-6	TRBJ2-7	CASSPSSYEQYF
TRBV9	TRBJ2-2	CASSVVGAGELFF
TRBV6-5	TRBJ1-3	CASRRGASGNTIYF
TRBV10-2	TRBJ1-1	CASSDANTEAFF
TRBV25-1	TRBJ2-7	CASSDIRGSSYEQYF
TRBV6-5	TRBJ2-1	CASSYSIRGKEQFF
TRBV19	TRBJ2-7	CASNAQGAEKQYF
TRBV30	TRBJ2-3	CAWTGLAGLDTQYF
TRBV19	TRBJ1-5	CASSTTTGFQPQHF
TRBV4-2	TRBJ2-2	CASSQDWSGIGELFF
TRBV30	TRBJ2-6	CAWSVTGANVLTF
TRBV6-5	TRBJ2-3	CASSSRGVGSDTQYF
TRBV11-2	TRBJ2-1	CASSLAVNWGAYNEQFF
TRBV4-1	TRBJ2-1	CASSPGLLGNEQFF
TRBV5-1	TRBJ1-4	CASSLEDEKLFF
TRBV10-3	TRBJ2-3	CAISESTGQDTQYF
TRBV2	TRBJ1-4	CASRTGDNEKLFF
TRBV6-1	TRBJ2-7	CASSEAGTSGAYEQYF
TRBV10-3	TRBJ1-1	CAISEPNTEAFF
TRBV6-5	TRBJ1-6	CASSYTGTGSESPLHF
TRBV18	TRBJ2-7	CASSPRQGTYEQYF
TRBV5-1	TRBJ2-3	CASSLWRTTDTQYF
TRBV30	TRBJ1-4	CAWSDTRQSTNEKLFF
TRBV7-2	TRBJ2-5	CASSRTLQGMETQYF
TRBV7-2	TRBJ2-3	CASSFSEGDTQYF
TRBV19	TRBJ1-1	CASSLWGGLDTEAFF
TRBV5-1	TRBJ2-1	CASSLGVGGSSYNEQFF
TRBV11-2	TRBJ1-6	CASSLMRGGLSPLHF
TRBV6-5	TRBJ2-7	CASSFSGGQGPYEQYF
TRBV7-2	TRBJ1-4	CASSPQRTQNEKLFF
TRBV18	TRBJ2-3	CASSPWTGAGTDTQYF
TRBV10-3	TRBJ2-1	CAISETSGGSVNEQFF
TRBV10-3	TRBJ1-1	CAISEGLTGLNTEAFF
TRBV5-1	TRBJ2-5	CASSWPGVETQYF
TRBV5-1	TRBJ2-3	CASSSFAPHTDTQYF
TRBV4-2	TRBJ1-4	CASSQDLGEVDEKLFF
TRBV4-1	TRBJ1-2	CASSQDVTREDYGYTF
TRBV11-2	TRBJ1-3	CASSFQGAGNTIYF
TRBV27	TRBJ2-2	CASRKLAGTGELFF
TRBV6-1	TRBJ2-6	CASTPDSGANVLTF
TRBV7-3	TRBJ1-1	CASSSLTVPGAEAFF
TRBV5-1	TRBJ2-2	CASSASGTANTGELFF